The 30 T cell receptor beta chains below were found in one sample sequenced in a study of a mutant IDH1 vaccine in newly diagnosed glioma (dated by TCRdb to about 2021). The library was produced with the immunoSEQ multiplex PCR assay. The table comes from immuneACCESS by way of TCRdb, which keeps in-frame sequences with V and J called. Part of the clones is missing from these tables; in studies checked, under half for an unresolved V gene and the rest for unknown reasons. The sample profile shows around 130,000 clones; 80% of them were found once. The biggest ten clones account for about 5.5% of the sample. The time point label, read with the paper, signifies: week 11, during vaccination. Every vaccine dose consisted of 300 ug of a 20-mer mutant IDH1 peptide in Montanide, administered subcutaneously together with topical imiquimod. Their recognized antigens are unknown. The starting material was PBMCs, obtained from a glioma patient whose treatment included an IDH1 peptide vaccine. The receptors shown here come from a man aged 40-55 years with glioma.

The CDR3 nucleotides read TGTGCCAGCAGTTTAAGTGACAGGGGTAGGCTTTTTTTT. Protein product: CASSLSDRGRLFF. The gene calls are TRBV27 and TRBJ1-4; 8 bases fit TRBD1. CDR3 length: 13 amino acids. CDR1 and CDR2 (germline): MNHEY, SMNVEV (reference sequence). Unmatched junction bases numbered 10, after V lost 2 bases and J lost 17 bases.

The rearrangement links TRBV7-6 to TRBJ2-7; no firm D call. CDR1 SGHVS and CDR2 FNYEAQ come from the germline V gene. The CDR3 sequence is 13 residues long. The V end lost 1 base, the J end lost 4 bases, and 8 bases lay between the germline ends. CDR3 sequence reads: CASSLVSGYEQYF. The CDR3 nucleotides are TGTGCCAGCAGCTTAGTTTCGGGTTACGAGCAGTACTTC.

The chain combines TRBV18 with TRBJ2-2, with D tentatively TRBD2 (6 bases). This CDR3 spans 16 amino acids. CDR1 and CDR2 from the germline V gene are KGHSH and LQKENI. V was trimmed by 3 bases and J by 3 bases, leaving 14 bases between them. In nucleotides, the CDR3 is TGTGCCAGCTCACCCCTACTAGCTCGGGACACCGGGGAGCTGTTTTTT. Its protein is CASSPLLARDTGELFF. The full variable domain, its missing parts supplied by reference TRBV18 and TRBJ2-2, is NAGVMQNPRHLVRRRGQEARLRCSPMKGHSHVYWYRQLPEEGLKFMVYLQKENIIDESGMPKERFSAEFPKEGPSILRIQQVVRGDSAAYFCASSPLLARDTGELFFGEGSRLTVL.

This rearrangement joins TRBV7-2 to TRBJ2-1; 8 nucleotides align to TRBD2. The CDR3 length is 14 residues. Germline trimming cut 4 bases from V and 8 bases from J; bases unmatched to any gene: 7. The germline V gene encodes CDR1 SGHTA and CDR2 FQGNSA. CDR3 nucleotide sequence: TGTGCCAGCAGCTCCCTTGGCGGGGGGTATGAGCAGTTCTTC. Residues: CASSSLGGGYEQFF.

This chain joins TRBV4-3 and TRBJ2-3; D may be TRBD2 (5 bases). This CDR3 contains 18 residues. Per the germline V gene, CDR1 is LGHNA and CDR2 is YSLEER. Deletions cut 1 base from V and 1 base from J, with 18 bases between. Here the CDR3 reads CASSQGAGLAGGTDTQYF. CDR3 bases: TGCGCCAGCAGCCAAGGCGCAGGACTCGCCGGAGGCACAGATACGCAGTATTTT.

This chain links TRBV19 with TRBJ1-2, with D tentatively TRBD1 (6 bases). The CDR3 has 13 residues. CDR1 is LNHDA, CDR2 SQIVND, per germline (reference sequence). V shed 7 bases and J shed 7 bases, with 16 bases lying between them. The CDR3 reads CASTEQGLAGYTF. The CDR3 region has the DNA TGTGCCAGTACCGAACAGGGCTTGGCTGGCTACACCTTC. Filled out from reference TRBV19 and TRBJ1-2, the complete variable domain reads DGGITQSPKYLFRKEGQNVTLSCEQNLNHDAMYWYRQDPGQGLRLIYYSQIVNDFQKGDIAEGYSVSREKKESFPLTVTSAQKNPTAFYLCASTEQGLAGYTFGSGTRLTVV.

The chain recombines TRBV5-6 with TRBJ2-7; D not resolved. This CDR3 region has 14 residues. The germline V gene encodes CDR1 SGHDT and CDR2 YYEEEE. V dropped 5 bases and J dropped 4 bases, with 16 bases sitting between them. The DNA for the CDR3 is TGTGCCAGCAGTCGCCAAGGGTTAAAGTACGAGCAGTACTTC. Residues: CASSRQGLKYEQYF.

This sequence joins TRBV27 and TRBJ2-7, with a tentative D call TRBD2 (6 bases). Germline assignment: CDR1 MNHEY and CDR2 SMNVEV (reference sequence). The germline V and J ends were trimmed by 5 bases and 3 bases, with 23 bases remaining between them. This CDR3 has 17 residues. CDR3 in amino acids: CASSPNPPSGGDYEQYF. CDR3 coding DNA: TGTGCCAGCAGTCCTAACCCTCCCTCGGGCGGGGACTACGAGCAGTACTTC.

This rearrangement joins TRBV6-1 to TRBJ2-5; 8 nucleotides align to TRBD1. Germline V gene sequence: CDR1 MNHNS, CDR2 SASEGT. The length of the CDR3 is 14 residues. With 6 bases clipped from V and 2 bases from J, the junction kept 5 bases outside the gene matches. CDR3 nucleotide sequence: TGTGCCAGCAGAAAGGGACAGGCACAAGAGACCCAGTACTTC. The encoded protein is CASRKGQAQETQYF.

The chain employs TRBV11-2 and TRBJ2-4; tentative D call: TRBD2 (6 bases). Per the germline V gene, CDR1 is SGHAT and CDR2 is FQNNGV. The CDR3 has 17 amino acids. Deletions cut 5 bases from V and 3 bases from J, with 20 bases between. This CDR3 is CASSPGGLSILKNIQYF. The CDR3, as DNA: TGTGCCAGCAGCCCAGGCGGACTATCCATACTCAAAAACATTCAGTACTTC.

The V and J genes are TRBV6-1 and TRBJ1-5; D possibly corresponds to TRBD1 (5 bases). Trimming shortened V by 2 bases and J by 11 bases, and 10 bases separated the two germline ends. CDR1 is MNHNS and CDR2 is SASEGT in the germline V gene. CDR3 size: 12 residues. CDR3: CASSESADTQHF. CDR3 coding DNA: TGTGCCAGCAGTGAATCAGCGGACACCCAGCATTTT.

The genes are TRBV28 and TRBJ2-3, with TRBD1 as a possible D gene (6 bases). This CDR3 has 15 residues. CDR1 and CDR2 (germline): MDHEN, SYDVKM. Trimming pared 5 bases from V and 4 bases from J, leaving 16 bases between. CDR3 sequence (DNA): TGTGCCAGCAGTGGGACATTTGAGGGAGCAGATACGCAGTATTTT. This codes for CASSGTFEGADTQYF.

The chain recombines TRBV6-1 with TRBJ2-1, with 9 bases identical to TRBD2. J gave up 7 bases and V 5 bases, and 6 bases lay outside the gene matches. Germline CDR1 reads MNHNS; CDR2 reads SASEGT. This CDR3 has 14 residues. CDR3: CASSPDSGRNEQFF. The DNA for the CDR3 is TGTGCCAGCAGTCCGGATAGCGGGAGAAATGAGCAGTTCTTC.

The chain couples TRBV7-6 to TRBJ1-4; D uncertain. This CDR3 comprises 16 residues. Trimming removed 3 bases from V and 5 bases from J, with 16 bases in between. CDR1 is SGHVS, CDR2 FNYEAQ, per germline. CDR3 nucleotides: TGTGCCAGCAGCTTGATGACTACCGGACGGAATGAAAAACTGTTTTTT. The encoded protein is CASSLMTTGRNEKLFF.

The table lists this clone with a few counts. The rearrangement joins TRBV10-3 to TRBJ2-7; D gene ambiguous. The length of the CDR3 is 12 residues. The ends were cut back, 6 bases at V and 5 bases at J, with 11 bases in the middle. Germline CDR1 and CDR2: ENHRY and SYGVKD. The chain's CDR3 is CAIRAGTHEQYF. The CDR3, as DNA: TGTGCCATCAGGGCCGGAACCCACGAGCAGTACTTC.

DNA for the CDR3: TGTGCCAGCAGTTTATCCCTGAGACTAGCGGGGAAAGTCTACGAGCAGTACTTC. Translation gives CASSLSLRLAGKVYEQYF. The chain links TRBV28 to TRBJ2-7; TRBD2 matches 11 bases. This CDR3 is built from 18 residues. Losses at the gene ends were 1 base for V and 3 bases for J; bases not matched to a gene: 11. Germline loops: CDR1 MDHEN, CDR2 SYDVKM.

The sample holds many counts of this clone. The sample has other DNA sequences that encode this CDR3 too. The chain's CDR3 is CASSYRQGGGYTF. CDR3 DNA: TGTGCCAGCAGTTACCGGCAGGGTGGCGGCTACACCTTC. This rearrangement joins TRBV6-5 to TRBJ1-2; D possibly corresponds to TRBD1 (5 bases). This CDR3 region has 13 residues. Germline CDR1 reads MNHEY; CDR2 reads SVGAGI. V dropped 2 bases and J dropped 8 bases, with 12 bases sitting between them.

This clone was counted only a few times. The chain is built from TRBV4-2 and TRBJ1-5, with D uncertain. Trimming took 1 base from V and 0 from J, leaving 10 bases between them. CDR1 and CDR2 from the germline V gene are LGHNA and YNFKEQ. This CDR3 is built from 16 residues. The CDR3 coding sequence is TGTGCCAGCAGCCAAGGCTCGGACCCTAGCAATCAGCCCCAGCATTTT. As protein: CASSQGSDPSNQPQHF.

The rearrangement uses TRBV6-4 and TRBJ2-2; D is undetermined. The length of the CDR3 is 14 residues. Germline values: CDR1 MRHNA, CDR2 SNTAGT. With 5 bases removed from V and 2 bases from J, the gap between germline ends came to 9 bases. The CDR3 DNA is TGTGCCAGCAGTACCGGGCCTAACACCGGGGAGCTGTTTTTT. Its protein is CASSTGPNTGELFF.

CDR3 DNA sequence: TGCGCCAGCAGTGAAAAGGTTCCTAATTCACCCCTCCACTTT. Amino acids: CASSEKVPNSPLHF. The chain has TRBV10-1 and TRBJ1-6; unclear D gene. The germline V and J ends were trimmed by 3 bases and 6 bases, with 9 bases remaining between them. Germline V lookup: CDR1 WNHNN, CDR2 SYGVQD (reference sequence). CDR3 length equals 14 residues.

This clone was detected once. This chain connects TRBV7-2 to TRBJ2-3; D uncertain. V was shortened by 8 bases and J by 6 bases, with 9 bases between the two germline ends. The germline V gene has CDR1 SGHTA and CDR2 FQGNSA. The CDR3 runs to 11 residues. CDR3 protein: CASGPLDTQYF. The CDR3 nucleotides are TGTGCCAGCGGTCCATTGGATACGCAGTATTTT.

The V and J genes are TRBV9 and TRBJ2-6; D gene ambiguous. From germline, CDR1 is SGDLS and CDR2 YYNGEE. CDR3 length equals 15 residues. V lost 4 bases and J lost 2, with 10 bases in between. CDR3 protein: CASSIKAAGANVLTF. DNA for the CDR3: TGTGCCAGCAGCATAAAGGCCGCTGGGGCCAACGTCCTGACTTTC.

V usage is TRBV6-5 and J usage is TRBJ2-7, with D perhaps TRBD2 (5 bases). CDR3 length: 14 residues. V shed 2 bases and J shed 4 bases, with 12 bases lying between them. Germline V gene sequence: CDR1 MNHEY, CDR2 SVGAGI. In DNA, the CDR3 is TGTGCCAGCAGTTACCTCCGAACGGGGTACGAGCAGTACTTC. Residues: CASSYLRTGYEQYF.

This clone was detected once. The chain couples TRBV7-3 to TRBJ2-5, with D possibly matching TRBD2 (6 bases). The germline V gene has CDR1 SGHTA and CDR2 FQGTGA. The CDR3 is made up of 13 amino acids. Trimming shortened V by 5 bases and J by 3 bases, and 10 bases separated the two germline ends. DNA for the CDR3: TGTGCCAGCAGCCAAGGACTAAAAGAGACCCAGTACTTC. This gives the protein CASSQGLKETQYF.

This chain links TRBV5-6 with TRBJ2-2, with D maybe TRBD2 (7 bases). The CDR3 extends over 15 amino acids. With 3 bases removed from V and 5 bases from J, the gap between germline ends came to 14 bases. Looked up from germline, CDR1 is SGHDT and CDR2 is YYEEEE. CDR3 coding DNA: TGTGCCAGCAGCTCGCTCGGGGGGCAGACCGGGGAGCTGTTTTTT. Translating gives CASSSLGGQTGELFF.

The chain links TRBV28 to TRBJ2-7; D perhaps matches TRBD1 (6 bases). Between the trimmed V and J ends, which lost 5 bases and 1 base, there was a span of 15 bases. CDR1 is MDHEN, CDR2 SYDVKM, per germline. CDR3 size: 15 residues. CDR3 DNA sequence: TGTGCCAGCAGTCCCCAGGGGAAATGGTCCTACGAGCAGTACTTC. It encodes CASSPQGKWSYEQYF.

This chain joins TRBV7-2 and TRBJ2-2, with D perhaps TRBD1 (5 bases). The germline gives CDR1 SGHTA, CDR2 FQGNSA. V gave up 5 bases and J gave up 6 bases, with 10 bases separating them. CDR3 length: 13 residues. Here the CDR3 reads CASSPQVPGELFF. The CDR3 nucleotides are TGTGCCAGCAGCCCACAGGTTCCCGGGGAGCTGTTTTTT.

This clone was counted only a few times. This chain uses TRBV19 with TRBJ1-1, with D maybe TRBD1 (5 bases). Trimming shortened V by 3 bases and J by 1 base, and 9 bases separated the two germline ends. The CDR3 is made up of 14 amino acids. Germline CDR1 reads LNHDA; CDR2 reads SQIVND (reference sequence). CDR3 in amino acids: CASSMWGPNTEAFF. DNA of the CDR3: TGTGCCAGTAGTATGTGGGGCCCGAACACTGAAGCTTTCTTT.

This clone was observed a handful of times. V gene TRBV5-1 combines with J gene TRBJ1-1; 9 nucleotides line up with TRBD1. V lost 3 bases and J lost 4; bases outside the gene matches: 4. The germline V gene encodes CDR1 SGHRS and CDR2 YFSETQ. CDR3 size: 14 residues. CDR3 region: CASSSGQGVTEAFF. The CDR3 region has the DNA TGCGCCAGCAGCTCGGGACAGGGAGTCACTGAAGCTTTCTTT.

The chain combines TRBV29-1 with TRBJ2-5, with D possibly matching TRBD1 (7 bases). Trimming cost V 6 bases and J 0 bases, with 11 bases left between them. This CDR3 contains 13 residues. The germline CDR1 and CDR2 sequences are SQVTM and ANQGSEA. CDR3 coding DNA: TGCAGCGTACCAGGGGGGCACCAAGAGACCCAGTACTTC. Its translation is CSVPGGHQETQYF.